The 27 T cell receptor beta chains listed next were all sequenced from one sample in a study of T cells after somatic rescue of genetic block (dated by TCRdb to 2018 to 2021). The protocol used for the library was the immunoSEQ multiplex PCR assay. The immuneACCESS repertoire file appears here via TCRdb, limited to in-frame rearrangements. These files lack a portion of the clones; in checked studies, under half of the deficit traces to unresolved V genes, and the cause of the others is not known. The sample table records about 88,000 clones; more than 80% of these occur just once. The ten largest account for around 1.6% of the sample. The sequenced material came from peripheral blood mononuclear cells (PBMCs). The receptors come from a woman aged 18-29 years.

The chain links TRBV30 to TRBJ1-4, with D unclear. Trimming shortened V by 6 bases and J by 8 bases, and 10 bases separated the two germline ends. The CDR3 covers 11 residues. Per germline, CDR1 GTSNPN and CDR2 SVGIG (reference sequence). CDR3 bases: TGTGCCTGCATGACGAGGGAAAAACTGTTTTTT. Translation gives CACMTREKLFF.

V and J are TRBV5-1 and TRBJ2-3; maybe TRBD2 (5 bases). The CDR3 length is 16 residues. Trimming cost V 2 bases and J 1 base, with 14 bases left between them. From germline, CDR1 is SGHRS and CDR2 YFSETQ. CDR3 nucleotides: TGCGCCAGCAGCTTCGTCAGCGGAGTTGGCACAGATACGCAGTATTTT. As protein: CASSFVSGVGTDTQYF. Drawing the rest from reference TRBV5-1 and TRBJ2-3, the complete variable domain is KAGVTQTPRYLIKTRGQQVTLSCSPISGHRSVSWYQQTPGQGLQFLFEYFSETQRNKGNFPGRFSGRQFSNSRSEMNVSTLELGDSALYLCASSFVSGVGTDTQYFGPGTRLTVL.

The J gene is TRBJ2-7, the V gene TRBV9, with D perhaps given as TRBD1 or TRBD2 (5 bases each). The germline V gene has CDR1 SGDLS and CDR2 YYNGEE. Trimming removed 4 bases from V and 3 bases from J, with 14 bases in between. The CDR3 sequence is 14 residues long. The CDR3 DNA reads TGTGCCAGCAGCCCCCGGGTGGGGGTCTACGAGCAGTACTTC. Translated, it gives CASSPRVGVYEQYF.

This clone was observed a handful of times. The chain recombines TRBV27 with TRBJ1-5; D is unresolved. Germline-derived CDR1 and CDR2 are MNHEY and SMNVEV (reference sequence). The CDR3 has 14 residues. The ends were cut back, 5 bases at V and 4 bases at J, with 12 bases in the middle. The CDR3 DNA sequence: TGTGCCAGCAGTGGAGCCCTGGGGAATCAGCCCCAGCATTTT. As protein: CASSGALGNQPQHF.

The rearrangement links TRBV27 to TRBJ2-3; no clear D gene. Germline CDR1 MNHEY, CDR2 SMNVEV (reference sequence). Trimming took off 6 bases at V and 6 bases at J, with 22 bases between the two ends. This CDR3 has 16 amino acids. The CDR3: CASSFGDPLAADTQYF. CDR3 in DNA: TGTGCCAGCAGCTTTGGGGATCCTCTCGCGGCTGATACGCAGTATTTT.

The V and J genes are TRBV6-5 and TRBJ2-6; D gene unclear. The CDR3 sequence is 16 residues long. Germline CDR1 MNHEY, CDR2 SVGAGI. The V gene lost 0 bases and the J gene lost 0 bases, with 6 bases spanning the gap. The CDR3 DNA follows: TGTGCCAGCAGTTACTCGAGTAGCTCTGGGGCCAACGTCCTGACTTTC. Translating gives CASSYSSSSGANVLTF.

This chain uses TRBV15 with TRBJ1-3; the D is unclear. This CDR3 is 17 amino acids long. V lost 1 base and J 3 bases, leaving 16 bases between the germline ends. From germline, CDR1 is LNHNV and CDR2 YYDKDF (reference sequence). CDR3 region: CATSRAPRAGDGNTIYF. The CDR3 region has the DNA TGTGCCACCAGCAGAGCCCCACGAGCTGGGGATGGAAACACCATATATTTT.

The rearrangement joins TRBV27 to TRBJ2-2; 9 nucleotides align to TRBD1. This CDR3 comprises 15 residues. The trim removed 4 bases at V and 2 bases at J, leaving 2 bases unmatched. From germline, CDR1 is MNHEY and CDR2 SMNVEV (reference sequence). The CDR3: CASSSTGGNTGELFF. As DNA, the CDR3 is TGTGCCAGCAGTTCGACAGGGGGTAACACCGGGGAGCTGTTTTTT.

This clone has only one observation. The chain combines TRBV4-1 with TRBJ1-4, with D unresolved. Trimming shortened V by 4 bases and J by 4 bases, and 4 bases separated the two germline ends. The V gene's germline CDR1 is MGHRA and CDR2 YSYEKL. The CDR3 loop spans 12 amino acids. The CDR3: CASSPINEKLFF. CDR3 DNA sequence: TGCGCCAGCAGCCCAATTAATGAAAAACTGTTTTTT.

CDR3 sequence reads: CASSPGQGGETQYF. In nucleotides, the CDR3 is TGTGCCAGCTCACCCGGACAGGGCGGAGAGACCCAGTACTTC. The gene calls are TRBV18 and TRBJ2-5; 8 nucleotides line up with TRBD1. The V and J ends lost 3 bases and 4 bases, in that order; junction bases with no gene match: 4. The CDR3 is 14 amino acids. Germline lookup yields CDR1 KGHSH and CDR2 LQKENI.

The chain joins TRBV28 to TRBJ1-2, with D maybe TRBD1 (6 bases). Looked up from germline, CDR1 is MDHEN and CDR2 is SYDVKM. This CDR3 comprises 15 residues. V shed 5 bases and J shed 3 bases, with 16 bases lying between them. The CDR3 bases are TGTGCCAGCAGTCCGTACAGGGTTTTTGACTATGGCTACACCTTC. This gives the protein CASSPYRVFDYGYTF.

V usage is TRBV19 and J usage is TRBJ1-1; D is unclear. Germline V gives CDR1 LNHDA, CDR2 SQIVND (reference sequence). V was pared by 1 base and J by 0 bases, with 6 bases between. The CDR3 covers 14 residues. Here the CDR3 DNA reads TGTGCCAGTAGTATAGGGCAGGTGAACACTGAAGCTTTCTTT. This translates into CASSIGQVNTEAFF. The full variable domain, its missing parts supplied by reference TRBV19 and TRBJ1-1, is DGGITQSPKYLFRKEGQNVTLSCEQNLNHDAMYWYRQDPGQGLRLIYYSQIVNDFQKGDIAEGYSVSREKKESFPLTVTSAQKNPTAFYLCASSIGQVNTEAFFGQGTRLTVV.

CDR3: CASSELGEADTQYF. The DNA of the CDR3 is TGCGCCAGCAGTGAGTTAGGGGAGGCAGATACGCAGTATTTT. The chain is built from TRBV10-1 and TRBJ2-3; D perhaps matches TRBD2 (6 bases). CDR3 length equals 14 residues. Trimming took off 1 base at V and 4 bases at J, with 9 bases between the two ends. CDR1 and CDR2 (germline): WNHNN, SYGVQD (reference sequence).

The chain's CDR3 is CAIKGDRYGYTF. In DNA form, the CDR3 reads TGTGCCATCAAAGGGGACAGGTATGGCTACACCTTC. The chain employs TRBV10-3 and TRBJ1-2; 8 bases are shared with TRBD1. The germline CDR1 and CDR2 sequences are ENHRY and SYGVKD. Trimming at V came to 7 bases and at J to 5 bases, leaving 3 bases not matched to a gene. CDR3 length: 12 residues.

The chain joins TRBV29-1 to TRBJ2-1; perhaps TRBD1 as D (6 bases). The CDR3 runs 10 residues. V lost 4 bases to trimming and J lost 14 bases, with 12 bases between them. In germline, CDR1 is SQVTM, CDR2 ANQGSEA. The CDR3, as DNA: TGCAGCGTTGTAGGGACACGGGAGTTCTTC. This gives the protein CSVVGTREFF.

This chain uses TRBV4-1 with TRBJ1-5, with TRBD1 as a possible D gene (5 bases). This CDR3 is 16 amino acids long. V was clipped by 3 bases and J by 1 base, with 13 bases between them. Germline V gives CDR1 MGHRA, CDR2 YSYEKL. The CDR3 DNA is TGCGCCAGCAGCCAGGGGAGGGGTAGAAGCAATCAGCCCCAGCATTTT. Its translation: CASSQGRGRSNQPQHF.

The chain is built from TRBV28 and TRBJ2-1; 8 nucleotides agree with TRBD1. This CDR3 is built from 17 residues. With 2 bases clipped from V and 7 bases from J, the junction kept 13 bases outside the gene matches. Germline values: CDR1 MDHEN, CDR2 SYDVKM. CDR3 amino acids: CASSLKAGQVPRNEQFF. DNA of the CDR3: TGTGCCAGCAGTTTAAAGGCGGGACAGGTACCTAGGAATGAGCAGTTCTTC.

The count of this clone is one. CDR3 nucleotides: TGCGCCAGCAGCCAAGAAGTCCCCTGGGGGGTGGGAAGCTACGAGCAGTACTTC. Protein sequence: CASSQEVPWGVGSYEQYF. The V and J genes are TRBV4-1 and TRBJ2-7; possible D gene TRBD2, 6 bases. CDR1 is MGHRA and CDR2 is YSYEKL in the germline V gene. The CDR3 consists of 18 residues. Trimming stripped 0 bases from V and 3 bases from J, with 21 bases between.

By share of the sample, this clone is medium-sized (0.01 to 0.1%). The germline gene is not matched at one end of the junction; a read error may be the cause. This chain connects TRBV7-7 to TRBJ2-5; a weak D match, TRBD2 (5 bases). CDR1 is SSHAT and CDR2 is FNYEAQ in the germline V gene (reference sequence). The CDR3 spans 13 residues. The CDR3 reads CASSLEGRKTQYF. In DNA form, the CDR3 reads TGTGCTAGCAGCTTAGAGGGTAGAAAGACCCAGTACTTC.

The chain carries TRBV10-2 and TRBJ2-6; TRBD1 matches at 10 bases. The CDR3 totals 18 residues. Losses at the gene ends were 6 bases for V and 0 bases for J; bases not matched to a gene: 8. Germline CDR1 and CDR2: WSHSY and SAAADI. The CDR3 DNA reads TGCGCCAGCAGCTTCGGACAGGGGGGTTACTCTGGGGCCAACGTCCTGACTTTC. The encoded protein is CASSFGQGGYSGANVLTF.

The J gene is TRBJ1-1, the V gene TRBV2, with TRBD1 matching over 7 bases. Germline assignment: CDR1 SNHLY and CDR2 FYNNEI. This CDR3 is built from 13 residues. The ends lost 6 bases at V and 6 bases at J; junction bases unmatched: 7. CDR3 bases: TGTGCCAGCAGATACGGCCAGGGGGCTGAAGCTTTCTTT. This sequence encodes CASRYGQGAEAFF.

This clone came up a few times. V usage is TRBV30 and J usage is TRBJ2-2, with 8 bases fitting TRBD2. Germline V CDR1 and CDR2: GTSNPN, SVGIG (reference sequence). V was pared by 1 base and J by 5 bases, with 6 bases of the junction left unmatched. The CDR3 spans 15 residues. Written as DNA, the CDR3 is TGTGCCTGGAGTGCGCGGGGGGCGGATACCGGGGAGCTGTTTTTT. Translation: CAWSARGADTGELFF.

The rearrangement joins TRBV27 to TRBJ2-7; TRBD1 or TRBD2 may be the D gene (5 bases each). The V gene lost 5 bases and the J gene lost 0 bases, with 14 bases spanning the gap. Germline lookup yields CDR1 MNHEY and CDR2 SMNVEV (reference sequence). This CDR3 contains 15 residues. CDR3 sequence (DNA): TGTGCCAGCAGTCCCCATCAGGGACCCTCCTACGAGCAGTACTTC. Translated: CASSPHQGPSYEQYF.

The chain uses TRBV6-5 and TRBJ1-2, with D unresolved. In germline, CDR1 is MNHEY, CDR2 SVGAGI. The length of the CDR3 is 15 residues. V lost 0 bases, J lost 8 bases, and 16 bases lay in between. The CDR3 sequence is CASSYSRALGLGYTF. For the CDR3, the DNA is TGTGCCAGCAGTTACTCGAGAGCTCTAGGGTTGGGCTACACCTTC.

The chain recombines TRBV7-8 with TRBJ2-1; D is unresolved. Germline V gives CDR1 SGHVS, CDR2 FQNEAQ. CDR3 size: 15 residues. Trimming shortened V by 5 bases and J by 1 base, and 12 bases separated the two germline ends. The CDR3 DNA reads TGTGCCAGCAGCCCGAGTGAGCGTTCCTACAATGAGCAGTTCTTC. Protein sequence: CASSPSERSYNEQFF.

This chain links TRBV10-3 with TRBJ2-5, with D unclear. Germline V gene lookup returns CDR1 ENHRY and CDR2 SYGVKD. This CDR3 contains 11 residues. V lost 0 bases to trimming and J lost 4 bases, with 0 bases between them. CDR3 region: CAISESETQYF. The CDR3 DNA reads as TGTGCCATCAGTGAGTCAGAGACCCAGTACTTC.

The V and J genes are TRBV7-9 and TRBJ2-2; possibly TRBD1 or TRBD2 for D (6 bases each). CDR1 is SEHNR, CDR2 FQNEAQ, per germline (reference sequence). The CDR3 sequence is 16 residues long. V lost 4 bases, J lost 3 bases, and 15 bases lay in between. The CDR3, as DNA: TGTGCCAGCAGCTCCTCCCTTGGGGGGCACACCGGGGAGCTGTTTTTT. Translating gives CASSSSLGGHTGELFF.